These T cell receptor beta chains were read from a single sample in a study of naive and memory T cell subsets. TCRdb recomputed calls from the UMI-ligation and nested PCR reads with MiXCR, one row per CDR3 protein. The sample consists of about 150,000 distinct CDR3 sequences, roughly 22% of them appearing once. Material: naive CD4+ T cells from blood. The source is a human donor in good health. Each CDR3 is given with its conserved first and last residue. D genes are given only for firm matches. For some rows the clone size is stated as once, few or many, or as a class when expanded; others skip it.

D,J,V,size,DNA,CDR3
-,TRBJ1-4,TRBV6-1,-,TGTGCCAGCAGTGAAGGACGCCTGAAACTGTTTTTT,CASSEGRLKLFF
-,TRBJ2-2,TRBV11-2,-,TGTGCCAGCAGCTTAGGCCCACTTGGGACCGGGGAGCTGTTTTTT,CASSLGPLGTGELFF
TRBD2,TRBJ2-7,TRBV7-2,-,TGTGCCAGCCTCCCCATACTAGCGGGAGTGAGCGAGCAGTACTTC,CASLPILAGVSEQYF
-,TRBJ2-7,TRBV15,few,TGTGCCACCTCCAATCGCCAGTACGTTGACGAGCAGTACTTC,CATSNRQYVDEQYF
-,TRBJ2-7,TRBV7-9,-,TGTGCCAGCAGCTTAGGCGGGGGCCCTACCTACGAGCAGTACTTC,CASSLGGGPTYEQYF
TRBD2,TRBJ2-3,TRBV28,many,TGTGCCATAGGACTAGCGGACACAGATACGCAGTATTTT,CAIGLADTDTQYF
-,TRBJ2-4,TRBV6-6,-,TGTGCCAGCAGTTACTTGGGGAACAAAAACATTCAGTACTTC,CASSYLGNKNIQYF
TRBD1,TRBJ2-2,TRBV9,few,TGTGCCAGCAGCACCAACCCTACAGGGGGCGTTGGCACCGGGGAGCTGTTTTTT,CASSTNPTGGVGTGELFF
-,TRBJ2-3,TRBV5-1,-,TGCGCCAGCAGGAGGACACCACGGGCAGATACGCAGTATTTT,CASRRTPRADTQYF
TRBD1,TRBJ1-4,TRBV28,-,TGTGCCAGCAGTACCGCCGGGACAGGGCATGAAAAACTGTTTTTT,CASSTAGTGHEKLFF
-,TRBJ2-7,TRBV10-3,few,TGTGCCACACGGGATGGGACATTCTACGAGCAGTACTTC,CATRDGTFYEQYF
TRBD2,TRBJ2-5,TRBV12-3/TRBV12-4,few,TGTGCCAGCAGTTGGGCCGCACTAGCGGGAGTAGAGACCCAGTACTTC,CASSWAALAGVETQYF
-,TRBJ2-7,TRBV27,few,TGTGCCAGCAGCCTCCGGGGAGAGCAGTACTTC,CASSLRGEQYF
TRBD1,TRBJ1-1,TRBV25-1,-,TGTGCCAGCAGTGCGGCCGGGACAGAAAAAGCTTTCTTT,CASSAAGTEKAFF
TRBD1,TRBJ1-5,TRBV5-1,-,TGCGCCAGCAGCGTTACGACAGGGAGCAATCAGCCCCAGCATTTT,CASSVTTGSNQPQHF
TRBD2,TRBJ2-7,TRBV6-2/TRBV6-3,-,TGTGCCACCTCGACTAGCGGGAGGAGATACGAGCAGTACTTC,CATSTSGRRYEQYF
-,TRBJ2-2,TRBV2,few,TGTGCCAGCATGGTGGAATTAGTTATCGGGGAGCTGTTTTTT,CASMVELVIGELFF
TRBD2,TRBJ2-1,TRBV9,-,TGTGCCAGCAGCCAGGGGAAAATAGCGGGAGCATTGGGCAATGAGCAGTTCTTC,CASSQGKIAGALGNEQFF
TRBD1,TRBJ1-1,TRBV28,-,TGTGCCAGCAGTTCAGGAGACAGGGGGCATACTGAAGCTTTCTTT,CASSSGDRGHTEAFF
TRBD2,TRBJ2-1,TRBV4-1,few,TGCGCCAGCAGCGCGAGACTAGCGGGAGTGAGTTACAATGAGCAGTTCTTC,CASSARLAGVSYNEQFF
-,TRBJ1-5,TRBV7-9,-,TGTGCCAGCAGCCCGGGACGGATCAATCAGCCCCAGCATTTT,CASSPGRINQPQHF
-,TRBJ2-7,TRBV29-1,few,TGCAGCGTTCCAAGGGGCCGGGGGAACGGGGAGCAGTACTTC,CSVPRGRGNGEQYF
-,TRBJ1-3,TRBV7-2,few,TGTGCCAGCAGCTTAGGACAGACCCTCGGAAACACCATATATTTT,CASSLGQTLGNTIYF
-,TRBJ2-1,TRBV9,-,TGTGCCAGCAGCGTGACGGGAGAAAGTGAGCAGTTCTTC,CASSVTGESEQFF
-,TRBJ1-1,TRBV21-1,-,TGTGCCAGCAGCTGGAGGGGAGCGTTCCACACTGAAGCTTTCTTT,CASSWRGAFHTEAFF
TRBD1,TRBJ1-2,TRBV7-8,-,TGTGCCAGCAGCCAGGGACAGCAAGGCTACACCTTC,CASSQGQQGYTF
-,TRBJ2-7,TRBV29-1,many,TGCAGCGTTGAAGAGTCAGAAGTCCCCTACGAGCAGTACTTC,CSVEESEVPYEQYF
-,TRBJ1-1,TRBV20-1,many,TGCAGTGCTAGAGCCTCGAACACTGAAGCTTTCTTT,CSARASNTEAFF
-,TRBJ1-5,TRBV19,-,TGTGCCAGTAGTATGGACGACACCAAAGATAGCAATCAGCCCCAGCATTTT,CASSMDDTKDSNQPQHF
TRBD1,TRBJ1-4,TRBV18,-,TGTGCCAGCTCACCGGGACAGAGTAATGAAAAACTGTTTTTT,CASSPGQSNEKLFF
-,TRBJ1-5,TRBV28,-,TGTGCCAGCAGTACACAGAGGCAGCCCCAGCATTTT,CASSTQRQPQHF
TRBD1,TRBJ1-5,TRBV12-3/TRBV12-4,few,TGTGCCAGCAAGTTGGGACAGGGGAGCAATCAGCCCCAGCATTTT,CASKLGQGSNQPQHF
TRBD2,TRBJ2-4,TRBV20-1,many,TGCAGTGCTAAAGCGGGATGGGGGAACATTCAGTACTTC,CSAKAGWGNIQYF
TRBD1,TRBJ2-3,TRBV14,few,TGTGCCAGCAGCCTTGGGACAGGGTGGACAGATACGCAGTATTTT,CASSLGTGWTDTQYF
-,TRBJ2-1,TRBV24-1,few,TGTGCCACCAGTGATTATCGCTCAGGAGCCAATGAGCAGTTCTTC,CATSDYRSGANEQFF
-,TRBJ2-3,TRBV20-1,-,TGCAGTGCTAGAGCAGGGCCGGGTACGCAGTATTTT,CSARAGPGTQYF
TRBD2,TRBJ2-7,TRBV6-2/TRBV6-3,few,TGTGCCAGCGCATCTAGCGGGAAGCTTTACGAGCAGTACTTC,CASASSGKLYEQYF
TRBD2,TRBJ2-7,TRBV19,many,TGTGCCAGCAGAACTACGGGGACTAGCGGTTTTATGTACGAGCAGTACTTC,CASRTTGTSGFMYEQYF
TRBD2,TRBJ2-1,TRBV5-5,few,TGTGCCAGCAGCCCCCAGGTGGCGGCGGGAGTTCAGTTCTTC,CASSPQVAAGVQFF
-,TRBJ1-4,TRBV5-4,few,TGTGCCAGCAGCCCGACAGGTCCCAATGAAAAACTGTTTTTT,CASSPTGPNEKLFF
TRBD2,TRBJ2-1,TRBV20-1,-,TGCAGTGCTTATGGACTAGCGGGAGGGTTTACCTACAATGAGCAGTTCTTC,CSAYGLAGGFTYNEQFF
TRBD1,TRBJ1-1,TRBV30,few,TGTGCCTGGAGTAATCGTGGGACAGGGAAAACTGAAGCTTTCTTT,CAWSNRGTGKTEAFF
-,TRBJ2-1,TRBV25-1,few,TGTGCCAGCAGTGAGCAGGATTCGGGCTACAATGAGCAGTTCTTC,CASSEQDSGYNEQFF
-,TRBJ1-2,TRBV28,few,TGTGCCAGCAGTTTGGGACTTACCTACACCTTC,CASSLGLTYTF
TRBD1,TRBJ1-3,TRBV25-1,-,TGTGCCAGCAGTGCCACGGACAGGGGCCCTGGAAACACCATATATTTT,CASSATDRGPGNTIYF
TRBD1,TRBJ2-7,TRBV28,-,TGTGCCAGCAGGCCGGGACAGGGGGGAGCCGAGCAGTACTTC,CASRPGQGGAEQYF